The 14 T cell receptor beta chains below come from one sample, sequenced in a study of regulatory T cells in long-lasting Graves disease (dated by TCRdb to about 2021). The time point label, as the study defines it: newly diagnosed GD, antithyroid drugs for less than 3 months. For both TCR sequencing and RNA sequencing, RNA was extracted from PBMCs using TRIzol. Library construction relied on multiplex PCR. The instrument given in TCRdb is Illumina HiSeq 4000. TCR beta libraries were built with iRepertoire HTBI primers and Arm-PCR amplification of CDR3 regions. The public reads were run again by TCRdb, first through fastp at Q25 and then through MiXCR, and only productive beta chains were kept. Records with the same CDR3 protein are collapsed into one entry carrying the most frequent genes and DNA. This sample holds about 440,000 distinct CDR3 sequences; just under 15% were observed only once. Roughly a sixth of the sample belongs to the ten largest clones.

These same records also appear under a second study, on T cells in Graves' hyperthyroidism and ophthalmopathy.

The material sequenced was peripheral blood mononuclear cells (PBMCs), taken at new diagnosis, from a patient treated with antithyroid drugs. Receptors were obtained from a woman aged 25 to 45 with Graves disease. Donor details come from another sample of the same person, matched by shared clones.

This clonotype occurred a few times. CDR3 DNA: TGTGCCAGCAGCCCTCCTGACCGGGACACCGGGGAGCTGTTTTTT. It translates to CASSPPDRDTGELFF. The chain combines TRBV3-1 with TRBJ2-2, with D hard to call. This CDR3 contains 15 residues. V lost 4 bases to trimming and J lost 3 bases, with 12 bases between them. Germline V gene lookup returns CDR1 LGHDT and CDR2 YNNKEL (reference sequence).

This rearrangement joins TRBV27 to TRBJ2-1; 10 bases agree with TRBD2. The germline V gene encodes CDR1 MNHEY and CDR2 SMNVEV (reference sequence). The CDR3 has 14 amino acids. The V gene end was trimmed by 7 bases and the J gene end by 8 bases; junction bases not matched to a gene: 8. Here the CDR3 reads CASIRASGGYEQFF. In nucleotides, the CDR3 is TGTGCCAGCATTAGGGCTAGCGGGGGTTATGAGCAGTTCTTC.

This clonotype was counted many times. The chain is built from TRBV28 and TRBJ2-5; either TRBD1 or TRBD2 may supply D (8 bases each). This CDR3 spans 18 amino acids. CDR1 is MDHEN, CDR2 SYDVKM, per germline. V was cut by 8 bases and J by 3 bases, with 28 bases left in between. Here the CDR3 DNA reads TGTGCCAGCTCCTGGACAGGGAGTTTACTAGCGGCAGAAGAGACCCAGTACTTC. It translates to CASSWTGSLLAAEETQYF.

This clonotype came up many times. This chain uses TRBV7-8 with TRBJ1-2; D gene uncertain. Germline V gene data show CDR1 as SGHVS and CDR2 as FQNEAQ. V lost 1 base and J lost 3, with 12 bases in between. The CDR3 loop spans 15 amino acids. This CDR3 reads CASSLEHDPDYGYTF. CDR3 bases: TGTGCCAGCAGCTTAGAGCACGACCCAGACTATGGCTACACCTTC.

This clonotype has only a few counts. This chain uses TRBV24-1 with TRBJ2-2; 11 bases map to TRBD2. This CDR3 spans 16 amino acids. The germline V gene encodes CDR1 KGHDR and CDR2 SFDVKD. V trimming: 4 bases; J trimming: 3 bases; junction bases outside the gene matches: 3. The CDR3 nucleotides read TGTGCCACCAGTGAGGTAGCGGGAGGGTACACCGGGGAGCTGTTTTTT. As protein: CATSEVAGGYTGELFF.

The sample holds many counts of this clonotype. The chain joins TRBV11-2 to TRBJ2-1; D is ambiguous. V was clipped by 0 bases and J by 2 bases, with 2 bases between them. The CDR3 runs 13 residues. Germline V CDR1 and CDR2: SGHAT, FQNNGV. The CDR3 loop is CASSLEAYNEQFF. The DNA of the CDR3 is TGTGCCAGCAGCTTAGAGGCCTACAATGAGCAGTTCTTC.

The chain couples TRBV7-9 to TRBJ2-4; no reliable D call. Germline CDR1 reads SEHNR; CDR2 reads FQNEAQ (reference sequence). V was pared by 1 base and J by 0 bases, with 10 bases between. The CDR3 loop spans 16 amino acids. The CDR3 is CASSLGGGLAKNIQYF. The CDR3 DNA reads as TGTGCCAGCAGCTTAGGGGGTGGGTTAGCCAAAAACATTCAGTACTTC.

As regards this clonotype: The germline gene is not matched at one end of the junction; a read error may be the cause. DNA for the CDR3: TGTGCCAGTGCCACGGGGGACGGGACTAGCGGGAGCTACAAGCAGTACTTC. Encoded protein: CASATGDGTSGSYKQYF. The chain has TRBV27 and TRBJ2-7, with TRBD2 matching over 14 bases. CDR1 and CDR2 from the germline V gene are MNHEY and SMNVEV (reference sequence). The CDR3 runs 17 residues.

Points on this clonotype: A far larger clone differs by one base, so this is likely a read error. The rearrangement joins TRBV7-2 to TRBJ2-4, with a weak D call TRBD1 (6 bases). The CDR3 is 14 amino acids. V lost 8 bases, J lost 13 bases, and 24 bases lay in between. CDR1 and CDR2 (germline): SGHTA, FQGNSA. The CDR3 region is CASSGRDTYNEQYF. CDR3 nucleotides: TGTGCCAGCTCCGGCCGGGACACCTACAATGAGCAGTACTTC.

In this sample, this clonotype turned up a few times. CDR3 in DNA: TGCGCCGCGGCGCAGCGGGAGTTCTACGAGCAGTACTTC. The encoded protein is CAAAQREFYEQYF. This rearrangement joins TRBV10-2 to TRBJ2-7; 8 bases map to TRBD2. V trimming: 11 bases; J trimming: 3 bases; junction bases outside the gene matches: 9. Per germline, CDR1 WSHSY and CDR2 SAAADI. This CDR3 is built from 13 residues.

The chain has TRBV5-1 and TRBJ1-2, with TRBD1 matching over 8 bases. This CDR3 is 12 amino acids long. The V segment lost 7 bases and the J segment 6 bases; nucleotides outside the gene matches: 5. Per the germline V gene, CDR1 is SGHRS and CDR2 is YFSETQ. CDR3 loop: CASGDRGDGYTF. CDR3 bases: TGCGCCAGCGGCGACAGGGGTGATGGCTACACCTTC.

In this sample, this clonotype turned up many times. J is TRBJ2-4 and V is TRBV2; maybe TRBD2 (6 bases). The CDR3 spans 14 residues. V gave up 6 bases and J gave up 9 bases, with 18 bases separating them. CDR1 and CDR2 from the germline V gene are SNHLY and FYNNEI. The CDR3 sequence is CASRKQREEGIQYF. CDR3 DNA: TGTGCCAGCAGAAAACAGAGGGAGGAAGGCATTCAGTACTTC.

This clonotype has ten or more counts. In nucleotides, the CDR3 is TGTGCCACCGAGATAAACAGGGGTGACTACGAGCAGTACTTC. Its translation: CATEINRGDYEQYF. V is TRBV7-9 and J is TRBJ2-7, with 7 nucleotides matching TRBD1. V shed 10 bases and J 3 bases; nucleotides not matched to a gene: 12. CDR1 SEHNR and CDR2 FQNEAQ come from the germline V gene (reference sequence). The CDR3 loop spans 14 amino acids.

The chain uses TRBV5-1 and TRBJ2-5; D call uncertain. Trimming left V 4 bases short and J 2 bases short, with 9 bases between. The CDR3 spans 13 residues. Germline CDR1 reads SGHRS; CDR2 reads YFSETQ. The CDR3 nucleotides read TGCGCCAGCAGCAACCTAAAACAAGAGACCCAGTACTTC. The encoded protein is CASSNLKQETQYF. Full variable domain (remainder filled in from reference TRBV5-1 and TRBJ2-5): KAGVTQTPRYLIKTRGQQVTLSCSPISGHRSVSWYQQTPGQGLQFLFEYFSETQRNKGNFPGRFSGRQFSNSRSEMNVSTLELGDSALYLCASSNLKQETQYFGPGTRLLVL.